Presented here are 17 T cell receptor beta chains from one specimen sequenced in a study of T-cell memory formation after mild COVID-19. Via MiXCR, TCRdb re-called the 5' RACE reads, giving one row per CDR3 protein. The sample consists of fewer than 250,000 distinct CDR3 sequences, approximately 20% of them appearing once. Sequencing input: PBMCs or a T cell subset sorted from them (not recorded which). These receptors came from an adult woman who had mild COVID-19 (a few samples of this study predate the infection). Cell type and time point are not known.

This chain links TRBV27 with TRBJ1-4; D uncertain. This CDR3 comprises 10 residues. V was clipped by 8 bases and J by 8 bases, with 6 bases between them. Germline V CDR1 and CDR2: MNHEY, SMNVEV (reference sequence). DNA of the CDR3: TGTGCCAGCGGGAGGGAAAAACTGTTTTTT. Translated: CASGREKLFF.

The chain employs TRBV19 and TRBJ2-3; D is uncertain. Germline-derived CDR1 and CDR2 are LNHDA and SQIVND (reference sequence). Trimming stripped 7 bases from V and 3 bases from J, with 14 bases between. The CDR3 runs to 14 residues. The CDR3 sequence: CASKTLIETDTQYF. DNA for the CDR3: TGTGCCAGTAAAACCCTTATAGAGACAGATACGCAGTATTTT.

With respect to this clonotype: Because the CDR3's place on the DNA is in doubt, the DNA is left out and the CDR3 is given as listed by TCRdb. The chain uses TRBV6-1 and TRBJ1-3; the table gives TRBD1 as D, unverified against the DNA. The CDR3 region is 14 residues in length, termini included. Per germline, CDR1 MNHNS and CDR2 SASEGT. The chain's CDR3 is CASILDRGGNTIYF.

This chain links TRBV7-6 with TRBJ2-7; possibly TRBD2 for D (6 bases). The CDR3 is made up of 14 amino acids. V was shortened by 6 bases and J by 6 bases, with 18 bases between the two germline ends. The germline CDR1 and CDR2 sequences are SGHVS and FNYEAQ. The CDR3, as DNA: TGTGCCAGCAGGGAGGGTAGCGGAGTGCTCGAGCAGTACTTC. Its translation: CASREGSGVLEQYF.

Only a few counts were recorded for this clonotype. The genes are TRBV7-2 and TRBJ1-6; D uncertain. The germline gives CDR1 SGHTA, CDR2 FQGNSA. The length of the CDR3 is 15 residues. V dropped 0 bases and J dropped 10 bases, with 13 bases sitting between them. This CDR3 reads CASSLAQSLRSPLHF. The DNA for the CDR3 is TGTGCCAGCAGCTTAGCGCAGAGCCTGCGCTCACCCCTCCACTTT.

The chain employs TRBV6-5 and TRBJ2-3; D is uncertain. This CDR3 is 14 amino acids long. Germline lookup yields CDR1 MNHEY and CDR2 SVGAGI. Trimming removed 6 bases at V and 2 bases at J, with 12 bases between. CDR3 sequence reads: CASSSDGFTDTQYF. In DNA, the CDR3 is TGTGCCAGCAGCTCGGACGGATTCACAGATACGCAGTATTTT.

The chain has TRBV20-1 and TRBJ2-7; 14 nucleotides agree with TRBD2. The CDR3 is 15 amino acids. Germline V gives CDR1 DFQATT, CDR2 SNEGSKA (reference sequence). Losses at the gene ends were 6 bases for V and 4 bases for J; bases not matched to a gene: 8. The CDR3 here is CSAISRLAGGYEQYF. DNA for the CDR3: TGCAGTGCGATCTCGCGACTAGCGGGGGGGTACGAGCAGTACTTC.

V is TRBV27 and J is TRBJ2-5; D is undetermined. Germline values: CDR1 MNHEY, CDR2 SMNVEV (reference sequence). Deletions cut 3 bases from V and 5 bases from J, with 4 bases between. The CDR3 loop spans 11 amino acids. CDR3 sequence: CASSFHETQYF. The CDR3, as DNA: TGTGCCAGCAGTTTCCACGAGACCCAGTACTTC.

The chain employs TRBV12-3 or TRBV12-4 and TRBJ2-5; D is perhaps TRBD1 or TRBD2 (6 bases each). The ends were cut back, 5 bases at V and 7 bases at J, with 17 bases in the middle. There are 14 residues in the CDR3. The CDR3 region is CASSLRDTGGTQYF. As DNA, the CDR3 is TGTGCCAGCAGTCTCCGGGACACCGGGGGGACCCAGTACTTC.

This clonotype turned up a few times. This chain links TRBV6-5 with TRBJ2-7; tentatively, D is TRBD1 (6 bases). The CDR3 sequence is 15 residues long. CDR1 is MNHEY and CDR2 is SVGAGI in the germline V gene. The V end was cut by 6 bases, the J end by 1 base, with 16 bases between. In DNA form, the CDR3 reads TGTGCCAGCAGCCGGACAGCTGGCGTTTCCTACGAGCAGTACTTC. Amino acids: CASSRTAGVSYEQYF.

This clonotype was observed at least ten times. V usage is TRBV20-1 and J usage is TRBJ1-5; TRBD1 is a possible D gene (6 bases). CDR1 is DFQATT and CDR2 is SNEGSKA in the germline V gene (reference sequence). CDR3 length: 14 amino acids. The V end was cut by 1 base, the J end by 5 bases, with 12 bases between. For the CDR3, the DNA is TGCAGTGCTAGAGGGCAGGGGCTCCATCAGCCCCAGCATTTT. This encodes CSARGQGLHQPQHF.

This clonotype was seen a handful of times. CDR3 residues: CASSQEIHVPPLHF. The CDR3, as DNA: TGCGCCAGCAGCCAAGAGATCCATGTGCCACCCCTCCACTTT. The chain joins TRBV4-3 to TRBJ1-6; D gene uncertain. The V end was cut by 0 bases, the J end by 11 bases, with 11 bases between. Looked up from germline, CDR1 is LGHNA and CDR2 is YSLEER. The CDR3 covers 14 residues.

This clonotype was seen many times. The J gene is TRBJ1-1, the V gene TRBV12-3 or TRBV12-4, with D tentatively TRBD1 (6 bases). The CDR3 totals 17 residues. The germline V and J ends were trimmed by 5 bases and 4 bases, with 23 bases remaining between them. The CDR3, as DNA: TGTGCCAGCAGTCTCTCACTTAGTCGGGGGGCGGGCACTGAAGCTTTCTTT. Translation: CASSLSLSRGAGTEAFF.

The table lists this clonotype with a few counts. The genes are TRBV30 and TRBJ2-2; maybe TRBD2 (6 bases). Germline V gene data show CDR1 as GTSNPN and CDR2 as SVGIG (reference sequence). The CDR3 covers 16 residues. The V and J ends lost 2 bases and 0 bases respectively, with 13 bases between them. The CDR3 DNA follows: TGTGCCTGGAGTCCGGGACTCCTATCGAACACCGGGGAGCTGTTTTTT. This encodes CAWSPGLLSNTGELFF.

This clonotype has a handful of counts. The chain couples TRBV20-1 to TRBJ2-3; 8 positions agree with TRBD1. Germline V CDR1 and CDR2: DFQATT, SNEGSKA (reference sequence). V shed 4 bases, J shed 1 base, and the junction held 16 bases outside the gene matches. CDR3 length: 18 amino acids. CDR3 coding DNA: TGCAGTGCTATAAGGGACAGGCCAGCGGTCCCTGGCACAGATACGCAGTATTTT. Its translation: CSAIRDRPAVPGTDTQYF.

CDR3 coding DNA: TGTGCCAGCAGTACCTCCGGGACTAGCGGCACAGATACGCAGTATTTT. Protein product: CASSTSGTSGTDTQYF. The chain is built from TRBV6-5 and TRBJ2-3, with 10 bases aligning to TRBD2. V shed 5 bases, J shed 1 base, and the junction held 6 bases outside the gene matches. This CDR3 contains 16 residues. Germline V lookup: CDR1 MNHEY, CDR2 SVGAGI.

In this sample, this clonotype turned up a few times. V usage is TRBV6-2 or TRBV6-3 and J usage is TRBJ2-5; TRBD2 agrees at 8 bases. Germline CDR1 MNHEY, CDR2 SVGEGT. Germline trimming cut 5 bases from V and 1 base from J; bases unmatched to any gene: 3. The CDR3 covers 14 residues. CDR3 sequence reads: CASSMTSVQETQYF. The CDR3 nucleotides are TGTGCCAGCAGTATGACTAGCGTCCAAGAGACCCAGTACTTC.